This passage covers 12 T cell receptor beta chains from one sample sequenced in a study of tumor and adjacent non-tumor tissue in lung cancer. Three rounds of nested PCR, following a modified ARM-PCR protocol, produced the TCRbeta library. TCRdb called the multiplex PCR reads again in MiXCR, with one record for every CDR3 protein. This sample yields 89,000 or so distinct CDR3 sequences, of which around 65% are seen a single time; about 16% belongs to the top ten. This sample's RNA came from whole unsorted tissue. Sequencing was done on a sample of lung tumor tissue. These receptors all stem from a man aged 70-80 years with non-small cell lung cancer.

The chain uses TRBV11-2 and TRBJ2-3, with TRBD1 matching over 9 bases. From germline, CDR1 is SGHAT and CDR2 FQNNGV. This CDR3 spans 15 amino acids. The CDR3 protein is CVNSYRQGETDTQYF. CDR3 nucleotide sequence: TGTGTCAACAGCTACCGACAGGGGGAGACAGATACGCAGTATTTT.

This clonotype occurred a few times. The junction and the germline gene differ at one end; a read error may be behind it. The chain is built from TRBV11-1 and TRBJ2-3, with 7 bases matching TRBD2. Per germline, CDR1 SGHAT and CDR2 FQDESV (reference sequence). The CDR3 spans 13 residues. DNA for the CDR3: TGTGCAAGCAGCGTCCCGGGGGGAGATGAGCAGTATTTT. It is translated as CASSVPGGDEQYF.

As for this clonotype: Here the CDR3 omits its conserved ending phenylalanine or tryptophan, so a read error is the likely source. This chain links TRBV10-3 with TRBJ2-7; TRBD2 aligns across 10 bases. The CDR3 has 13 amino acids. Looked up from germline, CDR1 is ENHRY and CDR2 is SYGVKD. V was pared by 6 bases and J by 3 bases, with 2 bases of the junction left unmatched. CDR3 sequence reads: CAIRLAGSYEQYI. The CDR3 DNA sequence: TGTGCCATCAGACTAGCGGGAAGCTACGAGCAGTACATA.

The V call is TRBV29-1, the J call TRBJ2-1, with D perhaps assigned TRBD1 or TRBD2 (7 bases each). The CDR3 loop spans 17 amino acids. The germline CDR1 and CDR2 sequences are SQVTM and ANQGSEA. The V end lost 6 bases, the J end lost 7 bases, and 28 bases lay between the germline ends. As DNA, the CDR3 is TGCAGCGTGGTTGGGGAGGGGGCTCGGAAACGCGGGAATGAGCAGTTCTTC. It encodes CSVVGEGARKRGNEQFF.

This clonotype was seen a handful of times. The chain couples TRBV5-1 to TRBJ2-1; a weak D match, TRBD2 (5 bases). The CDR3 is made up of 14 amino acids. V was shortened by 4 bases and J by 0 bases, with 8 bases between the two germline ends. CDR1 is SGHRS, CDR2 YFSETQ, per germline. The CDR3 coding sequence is TGCGCCAGCAGCAGGGAGAGCTCCTACAATGAGCAGTTCTTC. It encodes CASSRESSYNEQFF.

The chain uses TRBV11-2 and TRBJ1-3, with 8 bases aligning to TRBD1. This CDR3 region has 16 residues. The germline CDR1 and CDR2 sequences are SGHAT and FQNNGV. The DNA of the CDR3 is TGTATCAGCAGCCCTCTCGGCCAGGGGGCCGGAAACACCATATATTTT. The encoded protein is CISSPLGQGAGNTIYF.

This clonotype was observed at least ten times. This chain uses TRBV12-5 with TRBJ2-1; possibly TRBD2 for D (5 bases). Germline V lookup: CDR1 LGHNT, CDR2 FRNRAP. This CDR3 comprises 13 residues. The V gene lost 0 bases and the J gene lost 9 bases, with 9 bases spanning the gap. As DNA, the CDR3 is TGTGCTAGTGGTTTGGTACAAGGAGGTGAGCAGTTCTTC. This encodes CASGLVQGGEQFF. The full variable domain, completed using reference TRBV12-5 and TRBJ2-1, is DARVTQTPRHKVTEMGQEVTMRCQPILGHNTVFWYRQTMMQGLELLAYFRNRAPLDDSGMPKDRFSAEMPDATLATLKIQPSEPRDSAVYFCASGLVQGGEQFFGPGTRLTVL.

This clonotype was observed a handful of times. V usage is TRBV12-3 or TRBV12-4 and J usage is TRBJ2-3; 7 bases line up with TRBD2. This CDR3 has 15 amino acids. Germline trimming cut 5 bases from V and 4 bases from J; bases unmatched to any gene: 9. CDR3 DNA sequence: TGTGCCAGCAGTAGCCCGGGACTACAAGCAGATACGCAGTATTTT. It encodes CASSSPGLQADTQYF.

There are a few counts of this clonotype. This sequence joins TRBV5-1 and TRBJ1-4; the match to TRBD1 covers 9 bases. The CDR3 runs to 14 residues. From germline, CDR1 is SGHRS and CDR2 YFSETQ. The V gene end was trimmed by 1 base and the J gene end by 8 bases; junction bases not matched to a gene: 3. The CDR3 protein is CASSLWGQGEKLFF. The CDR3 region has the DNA TGCGCCAGCAGCTTGTGGGGACAGGGAGAAAAACTGTTTTTT.

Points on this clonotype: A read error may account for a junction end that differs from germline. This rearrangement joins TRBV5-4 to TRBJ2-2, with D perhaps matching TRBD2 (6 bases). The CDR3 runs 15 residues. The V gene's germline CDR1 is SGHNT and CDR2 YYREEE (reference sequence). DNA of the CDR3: TGTGCCAGTAGCTTTGCGGGGCCAAACATCGGGGAGCTGCTTTTT. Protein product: CASSFAGPNIGELLF.

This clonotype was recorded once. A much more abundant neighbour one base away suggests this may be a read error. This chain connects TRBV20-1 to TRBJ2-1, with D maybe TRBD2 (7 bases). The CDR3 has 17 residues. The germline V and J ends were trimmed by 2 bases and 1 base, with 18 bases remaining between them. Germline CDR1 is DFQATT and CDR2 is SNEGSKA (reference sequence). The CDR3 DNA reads TGCAGTGCTAGATATGGCGGGAGCAGGGGTTCCTACAATGAGCAGTTCTTC. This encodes CSARYGGSRGSYNEQFF.

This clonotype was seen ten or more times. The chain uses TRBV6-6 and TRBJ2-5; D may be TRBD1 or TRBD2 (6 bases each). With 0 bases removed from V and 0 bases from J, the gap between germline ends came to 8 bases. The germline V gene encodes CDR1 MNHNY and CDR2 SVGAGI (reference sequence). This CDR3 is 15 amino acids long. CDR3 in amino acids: CASSYSGGHQETQYF. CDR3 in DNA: TGTGCCAGCAGTTACTCGGGGGGCCACCAAGAGACCCAGTACTTC.